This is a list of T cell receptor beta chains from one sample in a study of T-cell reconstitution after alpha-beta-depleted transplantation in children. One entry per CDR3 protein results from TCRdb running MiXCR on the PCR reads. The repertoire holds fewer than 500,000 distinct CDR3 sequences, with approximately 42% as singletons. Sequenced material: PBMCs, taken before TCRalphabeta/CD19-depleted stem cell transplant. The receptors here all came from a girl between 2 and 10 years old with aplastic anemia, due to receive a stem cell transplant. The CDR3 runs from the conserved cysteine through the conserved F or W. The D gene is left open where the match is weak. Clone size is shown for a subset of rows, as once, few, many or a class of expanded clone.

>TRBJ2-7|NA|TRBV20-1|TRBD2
TGCAGTGCTAGAGAATCGACTAGCGGGGGGAACGAGCAGTACTTC
CSARESTSGGNEQYF
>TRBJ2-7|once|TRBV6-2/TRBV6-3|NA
TGTGCCAGCAGTTACTCACCGGGACGGCGCATTCAGGAGTACTTC
CASSYSPGRRIQEYF
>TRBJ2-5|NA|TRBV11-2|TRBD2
TGTGCCAGCAGCTTAGGGGTCAGAACCACCTGGGGGAGGGCCCGGGAGACCCAGTACTTC
CASSLGVRTTWGRARETQYF
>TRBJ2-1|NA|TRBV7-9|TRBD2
TGTGCCAGCAGTTTAAGGGAGGGCCACAATGAGCAGTTCTTC
CASSLREGHNEQFF
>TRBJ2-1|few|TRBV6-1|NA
TGTGCCAGCAGCCCTTCGGTGTACAATGAGCAGTTCTTC
CASSPSVYNEQFF
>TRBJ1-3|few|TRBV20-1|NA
TGCAGTGCTAGAGATCCCCCGGGGAACACCATATATTTT
CSARDPPGNTIYF
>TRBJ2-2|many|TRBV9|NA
TGTGCCAGCAGCGTAGCAAGGGGGGAGCTGTTTTTT
CASSVARGELFF
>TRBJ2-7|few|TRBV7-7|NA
TGTGCTAGCAGCTTAGCTAAGGGACACACCTACGAGCAGTACTTC
CASSLAKGHTYEQYF
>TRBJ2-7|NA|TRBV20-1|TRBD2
TGCAGTGCTAGATCTGGGACTAGCGGGACCCTCGAGCAGTACTTC
CSARSGTSGTLEQYF
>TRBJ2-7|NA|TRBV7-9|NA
TGTGCCAGCAGCTCAACAGCGGGCTCCCACGAGCAGTACTTC
CASSSTAGSHEQYF
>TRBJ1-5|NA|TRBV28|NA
TGTGCCAGCACTCAGGGTGGGAAAGGCAATCAGCCCCAGCATTTT
CASTQGGKGNQPQHF
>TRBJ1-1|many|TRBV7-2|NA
TGTGCCAGCAGCTCGATGGCCCGGGGCGTGAACACTGAAGCTTTCTTT
CASSSMARGVNTEAFF
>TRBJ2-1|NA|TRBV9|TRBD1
TGTGCCAGCAGCGTATGGGACAGACCCTACAATGAGCAGTTCTTC
CASSVWDRPYNEQFF
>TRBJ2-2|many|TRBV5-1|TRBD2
TGCGCCAGCAGCTTTTTGGGGCTAGCGGGGACCAACACCGGGGAGCTGTTTTTT
CASSFLGLAGTNTGELFF
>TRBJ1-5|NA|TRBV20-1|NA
TGCAGTGCTAGAGATGGCGGGGGCACGCAGCCCCAGCATTTT
CSARDGGGTQPQHF
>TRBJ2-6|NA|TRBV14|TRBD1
TGTGCCAGCAGTCCCAGTGTTAGGGGGCGGCCCTCTGGGGCCAACGTCCTGACTTTC
CASSPSVRGRPSGANVLTF
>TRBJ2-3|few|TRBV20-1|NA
TGCAGTGCTAGACGGGGGATAGGGGAGCGCACGCAGTATTTT
CSARRGIGERTQYF
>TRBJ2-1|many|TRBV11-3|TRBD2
TGTGCCAGCAGCTTAGGATCGACTAGCGGGAGTCCCGATGAGCAGTTCTTC
CASSLGSTSGSPDEQFF
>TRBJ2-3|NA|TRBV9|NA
TGTGCCAGCAGCGTTCTTCCCGGGACAGATACGCAGTATTTT
CASSVLPGTDTQYF
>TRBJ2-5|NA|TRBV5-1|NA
TGCGCCAGCAGCCCCCTGGGGCGGGAGACCCAGTACTTC
CASSPLGRETQYF
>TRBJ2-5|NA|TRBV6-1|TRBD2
TGTGCCAGCAGAAGCGGGCTAGCGGGGGGAACGGAGACCCAGTACTTC
CASRSGLAGGTETQYF
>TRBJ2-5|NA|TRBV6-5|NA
TGTGCCAGCAGTTACGCGACTCAAGTCGAGACCCAGTACTTC
CASSYATQVETQYF
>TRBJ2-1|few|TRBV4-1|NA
TGCGCCAGCAGCTACCGGAACCCCTACAATGAGCAGTTCTTC
CASSYRNPYNEQFF
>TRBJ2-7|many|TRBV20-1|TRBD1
TGCAGTGCTGTACCAAGGGACAGCTCCTACGAGCAGTACTTC
CSAVPRDSSYEQYF
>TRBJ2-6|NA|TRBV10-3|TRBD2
TGTGCCTTTCTACCGGGACTAGCGGGACCCTCTGGGGCCAACGTCCTGACTTTC
CAFLPGLAGPSGANVLTF
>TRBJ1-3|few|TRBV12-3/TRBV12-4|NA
TGTGCCAGCGACTTTTTTCTTGCAGGACGCTCTGGAAACACCATATATTTT
CASDFFLAGRSGNTIYF
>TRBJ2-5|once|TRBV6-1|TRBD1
TGTGCCAGCAGATCGACAGGGGAAGAGACCCAGTACTTC
CASRSTGEETQYF
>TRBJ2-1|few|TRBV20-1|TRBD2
TGCAGTGCTCCCGCGGGCCTAGCGGGAGAGGGGAATGAGCAGTTCTTC
CSAPAGLAGEGNEQFF
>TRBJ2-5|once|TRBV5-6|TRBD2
TGTGCCAGCAGCTTGGAAGGGCGGGAGGGAGGAGAGACCCAGTACTTC
CASSLEGREGGETQYF
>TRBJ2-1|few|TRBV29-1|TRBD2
TGCAGCGTTTTCGCTAGCGGGGCGGGCGAGCAGTTCTTC
CSVFASGAGEQFF
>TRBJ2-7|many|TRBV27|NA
TGTGCCAGCAGTTCCCCGACAGTACACTACGAGCAGTACTTC
CASSSPTVHYEQYF
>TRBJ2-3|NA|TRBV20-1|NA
TGCAGTGCGTTAGGGCCCGGGACTGGCACAGATACGCAGTATTTT
CSALGPGTGTDTQYF
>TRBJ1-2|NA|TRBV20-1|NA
TGCAGTGCTCGGGGACACTATGGCTACACCTTC
CSARGHYGYTF
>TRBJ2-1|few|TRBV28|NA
TGTGCCAGCAGTACCTGGGGGAATGAGCAGTTCTTC
CASSTWGNEQFF
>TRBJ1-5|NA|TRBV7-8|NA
TGTGCCAGCAGCCCCGGGACGAACGATCAGCCCCAGCATTTT
CASSPGTNDQPQHF
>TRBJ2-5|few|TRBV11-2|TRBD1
TGTGCCAGCAGCTTACACGGGACAGGGAACGAAGAGACCCAGTACTTC
CASSLHGTGNEETQYF
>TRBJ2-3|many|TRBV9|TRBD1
TGTGCCAGCAGCTCCCGGGACAGGGTCACAGATACGCAGTATTTT
CASSSRDRVTDTQYF
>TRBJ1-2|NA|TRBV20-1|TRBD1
TGCAGTGGCCTACAGGGGGGAAATGGCTACACCTTC
CSGLQGGNGYTF
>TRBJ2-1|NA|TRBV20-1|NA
TGCAGTGCTAGCGACGAACCCGATGAGCAGTTCTTC
CSASDEPDEQFF